The T cell receptor (beta chain) under discussion was sequenced for a study of cytomegalovirus exposure and HLA in healthy donors. The study's findings and limits: Most CMV-associated TCR beta chains were later found to appear HLA-restricted. Excluded: some indistinguishable V segments such as TRBV6-2 and TRBV6-3. Accurate HLA-A and HLA-B prediction from TCR beta sequences was reported for most subjects.

Primers included in the PCR were 60 Vbeta and 13 Jbeta primers. TCRdb's table, derived via immunoSEQ multiplex PCR, lists solely in-frame clones and lacks some. The repertoire includes approximately 140,000 clones, roughly 78% of them detected once, and about 3.4% sits in the top ten. Turning to this clone: Its antigen is undetermined.

Germline CDR1 MGHRA, CDR2 YSYEKL. CDR3 length: 14 amino acids. Trimming pared 2 bases from V and 7 bases from J, leaving 15 bases between. The chain combines TRBV4-1 with TRBJ2-7; tentative D call: TRBD2 (6 bases). The clonotype was recovered from a man younger than 35 in good health and CMV-seropositive. Sequences were obtained from PBMCs. The CDR3 sequence: CASSQTLAPREQYF. The CDR3, as DNA: TGCGCCAGCAGCCAAACACTAGCACCTAGGGAGCAGTACTTC.